This T cell receptor beta chain was obtained from a study of PD-1 blockade in classical Hodgkin lymphoma. Broader study findings: The CD4+ diversity rise by C4D1 was clearest in complete responders. Possibly reflecting disease activity or prior therapy, repertoire differences have causes that remain undefined.

TCRdb keeps only in-frame clones here, not all; method: immunoSEQ multiplex PCR. Altogether 90,000 to 140,000 clones are present, more than 70% being singletons, with the ten largest covering over 15%. Looked up from germline, CDR1 is KGHSH and CDR2 is LQKENI. V gave up 6 bases and J gave up 3 bases, with 18 bases separating them. CDR3 length equals 15 residues. Time point in this sample: cycle 4 day 1 (C4D1), after around six weeks of nivolumab. Brentuximab vedotin exposure varied, and every patient relapsed after autologous stem cell transplantation. Complete response, partial response or progressive disease was recorded as best response. This clone was detected once. The antigen remains undetermined.

Sample: peripheral blood mononuclear cells (PBMCs), taken before the fourth cycle of nivolumab. This chain links TRBV18 with TRBJ2-7; D might be TRBD2 (6 bases). This clonotype was sampled from a human donor with classical Hodgkin lymphoma. The CDR3 coding sequence is TGTGCCAGCTCCCCTGGGGTGGGAGGTAACTACGAGCAGTACTTC. This sequence encodes CASSPGVGGNYEQYF.